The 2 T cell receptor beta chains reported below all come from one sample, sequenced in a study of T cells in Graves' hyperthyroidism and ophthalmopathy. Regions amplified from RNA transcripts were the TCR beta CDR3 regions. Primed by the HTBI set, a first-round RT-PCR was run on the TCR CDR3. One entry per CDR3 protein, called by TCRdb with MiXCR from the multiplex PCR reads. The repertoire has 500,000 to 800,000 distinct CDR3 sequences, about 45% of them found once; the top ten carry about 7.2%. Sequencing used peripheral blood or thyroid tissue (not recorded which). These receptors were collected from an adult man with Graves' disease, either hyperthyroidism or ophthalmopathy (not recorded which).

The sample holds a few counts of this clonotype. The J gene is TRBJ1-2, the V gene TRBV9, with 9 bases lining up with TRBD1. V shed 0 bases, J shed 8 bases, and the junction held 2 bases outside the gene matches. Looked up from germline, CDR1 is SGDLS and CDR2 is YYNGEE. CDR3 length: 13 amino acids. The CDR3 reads CASSVVGTGGYTF. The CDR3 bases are TGTGCCAGCAGCGTAGTTGGGACAGGGGGCTACACCTTC.

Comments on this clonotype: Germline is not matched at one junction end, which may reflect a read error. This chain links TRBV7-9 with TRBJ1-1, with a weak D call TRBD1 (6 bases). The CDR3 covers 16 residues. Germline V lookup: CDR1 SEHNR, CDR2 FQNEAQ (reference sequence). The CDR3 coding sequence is TGTGCCAGCAGTTTAGCGGGGGCAAGGGCGAACACTGAAGCTTTCTTT. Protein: CASSLAGARANTEAFF.